This entry is about one T cell receptor beta chain. Its antigen is undetermined. This record belongs to a study of T-cell memory formation after mild COVID-19. Study-wide results and limits: Memory cells collected pre-infection included some clones that later responded, suggesting cross-reactive memory joined. Contracting CD4+ clones lay largely in CM and EM, with CD8+ ones residing in EMRA.

This CDR3 has 15 amino acids. V lost 4 bases and J 4 bases, leaving 16 bases between the germline ends. MiXCR, run by TCRdb on the 5' RACE reads, gives a single entry per CDR3 protein. The sample includes roughly 300,000 distinct CDR3 sequences, around 8% of them seen just once. The source material was PBMCs or a T cell subset sorted from them (not recorded which). V usage is TRBV12-3 or TRBV12-4 and J usage is TRBJ1-2; no reliable D call. The sequence was collected from a man between 18 and 29 years old who had mild COVID-19 (a few samples of this study predate the infection). Cell type and time point are not known. For the CDR3, the DNA is TGTGCCAGCAGTTCCGGACGAGGACCTCCCTATGGCTACACCTTC. Protein: CASSSGRGPPYGYTF.